The source of this T cell receptor beta chain is a study of CD8 T cells in ankylosing spondylitis. Germline V gene lookup returns CDR1 MDHEN and CDR2 SYDVKM. The length of the CDR3 is 14 residues. V lost 7 bases and J lost 1, with 12 bases in between. With regard to this clonotype: Antigen unknown.

TCRdb processed the 5' RACE reads anew with MiXCR; each CDR3 protein has one entry. The repertoire holds a few hundred thousand distinct CDR3 sequences, with around a tenth as singletons. Study findings and constraints: Reactive arthritis synovial fluid and blood were previously reported to contain some motif variants. The study looked at matched synovial fluid samples from ankylosing spondylitis patients. Disease-linked clones were reported to be significantly enriched there.

The sequence was obtained from a male donor with ankylosing spondylitis or in good health (not recorded which). V and J are TRBV28 and TRBJ2-3; D ambiguous. The specimen sequenced was blood, either unsorted or a sorted T cell fraction (not recorded which). Written as DNA, the CDR3 is TGTGCCAGCACCATCGGCAGTGGCACAGATACGCAGTATTTT. Encoded protein: CASTIGSGTDTQYF.